These 9 T cell receptor beta chains were sequenced from one sample in a study of blood T cell repertoires in COVID-19. Profiling relied on immunoSEQ multiplex PCR, and the TCRdb table lists in-frame clones only, not all of them. The sample yields around 77,000 clones, roughly 85% seen once. Sequenced sample: peripheral blood. The receptors originated from an elderly man with acute or convalescent COVID-19.

This chain joins TRBV19 and TRBJ1-2, with a weak D call TRBD1 (5 bases). The V end was cut by 6 bases, the J end by 4 bases, with 12 bases between. The V gene's germline CDR1 is LNHDA and CDR2 SQIVND (reference sequence). This CDR3 comprises 13 residues. The CDR3 reads CASRQGFGYGYTF. DNA for the CDR3: TGTGCCAGTAGGCAGGGTTTTGGCTATGGCTACACCTTC.

The V and J genes are TRBV28 and TRBJ1-2, with 9 bases that match TRBD1. This CDR3 has 13 residues. J lost 5 bases, V lost 8 bases, and 6 bases had no gene match. Germline V gives CDR1 MDHEN, CDR2 SYDVKM. CDR3 sequence: CASRQGEWYGYTF. The CDR3 bases are TGTGCCAGCCGACAGGGGGAGTGGTATGGCTACACCTTC.

The chain uses TRBV19 and TRBJ1-4; 7 bases fit TRBD1. This CDR3 is 13 amino acids long. The J segment lost 5 bases and the V segment lost 5 bases, leaving 2 bases of the junction unmatched. Looked up from germline, CDR1 is LNHDA and CDR2 is SQIVND (reference sequence). The CDR3 region has the DNA TGTGCCAGTAGTGCGACAGGGAATGAAAAACTGTTTTTT. As protein: CASSATGNEKLFF.

This chain uses TRBV2 with TRBJ1-2; D possibly corresponds to TRBD1 (6 bases). Trimming pared 7 bases from V and 5 bases from J, leaving 20 bases between. The CDR3 has 15 residues. Germline V lookup: CDR1 SNHLY, CDR2 FYNNEI. CDR3 nucleotides: TGTGCCAGCACCGGTAATCTAGGACAGTCGTATGGCTACACCTTC. Translation: CASTGNLGQSYGYTF.

The gene calls are TRBV6-5 and TRBJ2-2; the D gene is possibly TRBD2 (5 bases). The CDR3 has 14 amino acids. Germline CDR1 reads MNHEY; CDR2 reads SVGAGI. V dropped 6 bases and J dropped 1 base, with 9 bases sitting between them. The CDR3 sequence: CASSLSGNTGELFF. The CDR3 region has the DNA TGTGCCAGCAGCCTAAGCGGGAACACCGGGGAGCTGTTTTTT.

V and J are TRBV28 and TRBJ1-1, with 7 bases that match TRBD1. The CDR3 totals 14 residues. CDR1 MDHEN and CDR2 SYDVKM come from the germline V gene. V lost 5 bases to trimming and J lost 4 bases; unmatched junction nucleotides: 7. The CDR3: CASSLSGGSTEAFF. CDR3 nucleotide sequence: TGTGCCAGCAGTCTCTCAGGGGGGAGCACTGAAGCTTTCTTT. Full variable domain (missing parts from reference TRBV28 and TRBJ1-1): DVKVTQSSRYLVKRTGEKVFLECVQDMDHENMFWYRQDPGLGLRLIYFSYDVKMKEKGDIPEGYSVSREKKERFSLILESASTNQTSMYLCASSLSGGSTEAFFGQGTRLTVV.

V usage is TRBV11-2 and J usage is TRBJ2-7, with TRBD2 matching over 14 bases. V shed 5 bases, J shed 4 bases, and the junction held 7 bases outside the gene matches. The CDR3 totals 16 residues. CDR1 is SGHAT and CDR2 is FQNNGV in the germline V gene. The CDR3 sequence is CASSMRLAGGRYEQYF. The CDR3 DNA follows: TGTGCCAGCAGCATGCGACTAGCGGGGGGGCGGTACGAGCAGTACTTC.

J is TRBJ1-6 and V is TRBV7-9; TRBD1 matches at 9 bases. V shed 5 bases, J shed 9 bases, and the junction held 8 bases outside the gene matches. Germline CDR1 reads SEHNR; CDR2 reads FQNEAQ (reference sequence). The CDR3 consists of 15 residues. The CDR3 region is CASSGPDRGSSPLHF. For the CDR3, the DNA is TGTGCCAGCAGCGGGCCAGACAGGGGGAGTTCACCCCTCCACTTT.

The V call is TRBV29-1, the J call TRBJ2-7; 7 bases fit TRBD1. This CDR3 is built from 16 residues. The germline V gene has CDR1 SQVTM and CDR2 ANQGSEA. J was trimmed by 0 bases and V by 0 bases; bases with no gene match: 8. DNA of the CDR3: TGCAGCGTTGAAGATCGTGCCAGGGGGAACTCCTACGAGCAGTACTTC. Translation gives CSVEDRARGNSYEQYF.